This T cell receptor beta chain was captured in a study of early T cells in non-severe SARS-CoV-2 infection. From the 5' RACE reads, TCRdb called clonotypes with MiXCR, one entry per CDR3 protein. The sample records tens of thousands of distinct CDR3 sequences, 5.8% being singletons. Ten or more counts support this clonotype. This CDR3 is built from 14 residues. The V segment lost 7 bases and the J segment 5 bases; nucleotides outside the gene matches: 9. This sequence originates from an adult who was a healthcare worker with PCR-confirmed SARS-CoV-2 infection or an uninfected control (not recorded which). The gene calls are TRBV12-3 or TRBV12-4 and TRBJ2-5; 8 bases align to TRBD1. Sequenced material: whole blood. The DNA for the CDR3 is TGTGCCAGCACCCTACAGGGGGTAATGGAGACCCAGTACTTC. Translation: CASTLQGVMETQYF.